The 14 T cell receptor beta chains presented below share a single source sample, sequenced in a study of blood T cell repertoires in COVID-19. Method: immunoSEQ multiplex PCR; TCRdb's copy keeps in-frame clones and lacks some. The sample includes about 130,000 clones, about 79% of them seen just once. Sequences were obtained from peripheral blood. These receptors were taken from a woman aged 80 or older with acute or convalescent COVID-19.

The rearrangement links TRBV6-5 to TRBJ2-7; 7 positions match TRBD2. The V segment lost 6 bases and the J segment 1 base; nucleotides outside the gene matches: 6. Per the germline V gene, CDR1 is MNHEY and CDR2 is SVGAGI. CDR3 size: 14 residues. CDR3 in amino acids: CASSIWGGSYEQYF. The CDR3 DNA sequence: TGTGCCAGCAGCATATGGGGGGGATCCTACGAGCAGTACTTC.

The chain combines TRBV9 with TRBJ2-2; no reliable D call. V shed 0 bases and J shed 1 base, with 10 bases lying between them. This CDR3 contains 16 residues. Looked up from germline, CDR1 is SGDLS and CDR2 is YYNGEE. CDR3 DNA sequence: TGTGCCAGCAGCGTAGTATTGAGCGAGAACACCGGGGAGCTGTTTTTT. Protein: CASSVVLSENTGELFF. The variable domain in full, with the rest retrieved from reference TRBV9 and TRBJ2-2, is DSGVTQTPKHLITATGQRVTLRCSPRSGDLSVYWYQQSLDQGLQFLIQYYNGEERAKGNILERFSAQQFPDLHSELNLSSLELGDSALYFCASSVVLSENTGELFFGEGSRLTVL.

The chain combines TRBV6-5 with TRBJ1-1; D is uncertain. Germline values: CDR1 MNHEY, CDR2 SVGAGI. The CDR3 length is 13 residues. Trimming pared 8 bases from V and 0 bases from J, leaving 10 bases between. The CDR3 loop is CASSYIMNTEAFF. The CDR3 region has the DNA TGTGCCAGCTCTTATATTATGAACACTGAAGCTTTCTTT.

This clone is a singleton in its sample. V gene TRBV2 combines with J gene TRBJ2-1, with 8 bases that match TRBD1. The CDR3 contains 13 residues. Trimming took 10 bases from V and 5 from J; bases not matched to a gene: 7. CDR1 SNHLY and CDR2 FYNNEI come from the germline V gene. The CDR3 sequence is CATRTGLNNEQFF. In DNA form, the CDR3 reads TGTGCCACAAGGACAGGGCTCAACAATGAGCAGTTCTTC. The complete variable domain, with remaining parts taken from reference TRBV2 and TRBJ2-1, reads EPEVTQTPSHQVTQMGQEVILRCVPISNHLYFYWYRQILGQKVEFLVSFYNNEISEKSEIFDDQFSVERPDGSNFTLKIRSTKLEDSAMYFCATRTGLNNEQFFGPGTRLTVL.

The chain couples TRBV11-2 to TRBJ2-7; 9 nucleotides agree with TRBD1. The CDR3 length is 14 residues. The germline CDR1 and CDR2 sequences are SGHAT and FQNNGV. Trimming at V came to 2 bases and at J to 5 bases, leaving 4 bases not matched to a gene. Here the CDR3 reads CASSLLGQGNEQYF. The CDR3 region has the DNA TGTGCCAGCAGCTTACTTGGACAGGGGAACGAGCAGTACTTC.

This rearrangement joins TRBV10-3 to TRBJ1-1; D is undetermined. The ends were cut back, 7 bases at V and 1 base at J, with 7 bases in the middle. CDR3 size: 12 residues. From germline, CDR1 is ENHRY and CDR2 SYGVKD. CDR3 residues: CAIKLANTEAFF. DNA of the CDR3: TGTGCCATCAAACTAGCGAACACTGAAGCTTTCTTT.

This chain joins TRBV4-2 and TRBJ2-5; D might be TRBD2 (5 bases). This CDR3 region has 16 residues. Germline V gives CDR1 LGHNA, CDR2 YNFKEQ. V dropped 0 bases and J dropped 4 bases, with 15 bases sitting between them. The CDR3 here is CASSQDTQLLVETQYF. DNA of the CDR3: TGTGCCAGCAGCCAAGATACCCAGTTACTAGTAGAGACCCAGTACTTC.

The chain employs TRBV10-3 and TRBJ2-3, with 7 nucleotides matching TRBD2. V was pared by 10 bases and J by 2 bases, with 12 bases of the junction left unmatched. In germline, CDR1 is ENHRY, CDR2 SYGVKD. CDR3 length equals 15 residues. The CDR3 protein is CATSGRGPPTDTQYF. In DNA form, the CDR3 reads TGTGCCACTAGCGGTCGTGGTCCCCCCACAGATACGCAGTATTTT.

The chain joins TRBV5-1 to TRBJ1-1; D gene unclear. V dropped 2 bases and J dropped 3 bases, with 8 bases sitting between them. This CDR3 comprises 13 residues. CDR1 and CDR2 (germline): SGHRS, YFSETQ. CDR3 coding DNA: TGCGCCAGCAGCTTCGACGGAGACACTGAAGCTTTCTTT. Residues: CASSFDGDTEAFF. Full variable domain (remainder filled in from reference TRBV5-1 and TRBJ1-1): KAGVTQTPRYLIKTRGQQVTLSCSPISGHRSVSWYQQTPGQGLQFLFEYFSETQRNKGNFPGRFSGRQFSNSRSEMNVSTLELGDSALYLCASSFDGDTEAFFGQGTRLTVV.

The chain recombines TRBV9 with TRBJ1-2; 9 positions match TRBD1. V was pared by 4 bases and J by 7 bases, with 20 bases of the junction left unmatched. Germline V gene sequence: CDR1 SGDLS, CDR2 YYNGEE. The CDR3 is 18 amino acids. The CDR3 is CASSQTSATGQGFFGYTF. The CDR3 region has the DNA TGTGCCAGCAGCCAAACCTCGGCGACCGGACAGGGGTTCTTTGGCTACACCTTC.

This rearrangement joins TRBV15 to TRBJ2-3, with 10 bases that match TRBD2. With 6 bases clipped from V and 6 bases from J, the junction kept 3 bases outside the gene matches. Germline CDR1 and CDR2: LNHNV and YYDKDF (reference sequence). CDR3 size: 13 residues. CDR3 in amino acids: CATRSGGADTQYF. The CDR3, as DNA: TGTGCCACCAGAAGCGGGGGGGCCGATACGCAGTATTTT.

The chain links TRBV6-5 to TRBJ1-2; TRBD1 matches 7 bases. Trimming took 8 bases from V and 1 from J; bases not matched to a gene: 7. This CDR3 is built from 14 residues. Germline loops: CDR1 MNHEY, CDR2 SVGAGI. DNA of the CDR3: TGTGCCAGCTCCCCCGGACAGGTTAACTATGGCTACACCTTC. Protein: CASSPGQVNYGYTF.

This chain uses TRBV6-5 with TRBJ2-3, with D perhaps matching TRBD2 (7 bases). V lost 0 bases and J 3 bases, leaving 13 bases between the germline ends. Germline V gene lookup returns CDR1 MNHEY and CDR2 SVGAGI. The CDR3 runs to 16 residues. CDR3 residues: CASSYSYAGATDTQYF. Here the CDR3 DNA reads TGTGCCAGCAGTTACTCGTACGCGGGGGCAACAGATACGCAGTATTTT.

The chain uses TRBV14 and TRBJ1-2; D might be TRBD1 (5 bases). The CDR3 runs 16 residues. The V and J ends lost 2 bases and 8 bases respectively, with 21 bases between them. The V gene's germline CDR1 is SGHDN and CDR2 FVKESK. In DNA form, the CDR3 reads TGTGCCAGCAGCCAACTAGACGGCTACGGGGGTGAAGGCTACACCTTC. Protein sequence: CASSQLDGYGGEGYTF.